This TCR beta chain was identified in a study of T cell changes during pregnancy in multiple sclerosis. TCRdb's table, derived via immunoSEQ multiplex PCR, lists solely in-frame clones and lacks some. The sample contains 57,000 or so clones, 91% of which appear only once. For this clone: The junction departs from germline at one end; a sequencing error may be responsible.

The CDR3 is 16 amino acids. Germline values: CDR1 SGHAT, CDR2 FQDESV (reference sequence). V gene TRBV11-1 combines with J gene TRBJ2-1, with 9 nucleotides matching TRBD1. The sample was peripheral blood, taken after pregnancy. This TCR was recovered from a female donor in good health, enrolled as a control in a pregnancy study. CDR3 coding DNA: TGTGCCAGCAGCACTATGGGACAGGGACCTTACAATGAACAGTTCTTC. It specifies CASSTMGQGPYNEQFF.